A single sample gave rise to the 14 T cell receptor beta chains below, sequenced in a study of T cell responses to AZD1222 COVID-19 vaccine. Sequencing used immunoSEQ multiplex PCR; TCRdb keeps in-frame clones, though not all of them. The sample has about 130,000 clones; approximately 86% are singletons. Sequencing used peripheral blood, obtained 28 days after the second AZD1222 dose. The source of these receptors is an adult who received the AZD1222 COVID-19 vaccine.

J is TRBJ1-2 and V is TRBV16, with D tentatively TRBD1 (5 bases). Germline loops: CDR1 KGHSY, CDR2 FQNENV. The V gene lost 3 bases and the J gene lost 11 bases, with 16 bases spanning the gap. CDR3 size: 13 residues. Written as DNA, the CDR3 is TGTGCCAGCAGCCATTGGCAGCCAGAGGGGTACACCTTC. Residues: CASSHWQPEGYTF. Complete variable domain (other parts from reference TRBV16 and TRBJ1-2): GEEVAQTPKHLVRGEGQKAKLYCAPIKGHSYVFWYQQVLKNEFKFLISFQNENVFDETGMPKERFSAKCLPNSPCSLEIQATKLEDSAVYFCASSHWQPEGYTFGSGTRLTVV.

This chain joins TRBV27 and TRBJ2-2; 14 bases align to TRBD2. The CDR3 totals 16 residues. The V gene's germline CDR1 is MNHEY and CDR2 SMNVEV (reference sequence). Trimming cost V 10 bases and J 0 bases; bases outside gene matches: 4. The CDR3 is CAIGLAGGTNTGELFF. Written as DNA, the CDR3 is TGTGCCATCGGACTAGCGGGGGGCACGAACACCGGGGAGCTGTTTTTT.

The chain has TRBV19 and TRBJ2-3; 12 bases map to TRBD2. The germline CDR1 and CDR2 sequences are LNHDA and SQIVND (reference sequence). J was trimmed by 2 bases and V by 1 base; bases with no gene match: 7. CDR3 size: 18 residues. This chain's CDR3 is CASSIGLGLAGFTDTQYF. CDR3 bases: TGTGCCAGTAGTATAGGGCTGGGACTAGCGGGCTTCACAGATACGCAGTATTTT.

The rearrangement links TRBV7-9 to TRBJ2-7, with 7 positions matching TRBD2. Germline V lookup: CDR1 SEHNR, CDR2 FQNEAQ (reference sequence). Losses at the gene ends were 4 bases for V and 6 bases for J; bases not matched to a gene: 3. The CDR3 has 12 amino acids. DNA of the CDR3: TGTGCCAGCAGCTGGGAGGGGCGCGAGCAGTACTTC. It is translated as CASSWEGREQYF.

The rearrangement uses TRBV29-1 and TRBJ1-2, with unresolved D. The germline CDR1 and CDR2 sequences are SQVTM and ANQGSEA. V dropped 4 bases and J dropped 8 bases, with 8 bases sitting between them. CDR3 length: 10 residues. The CDR3 is CSVGAGGYTF. The CDR3 nucleotides read TGCAGCGTTGGGGCCGGGGGCTACACCTTC.

The rearrangement uses TRBV6-5 and TRBJ2-5, with 7 bases lining up with TRBD1. The CDR3 has 14 residues. Germline CDR1 reads MNHEY; CDR2 reads SVGAGI. V lost 4 bases to trimming and J lost 1 base; unmatched junction nucleotides: 3. The CDR3, as DNA: TGTGCCAGCAGTTTGAGGGGGCCCCAAGAGACCCAGTACTTC. Protein: CASSLRGPQETQYF.

V is TRBV19 and J is TRBJ2-1; D is perhaps TRBD2 (5 bases). The CDR3 sequence is 13 residues long. Trimming pared 4 bases from V and 6 bases from J, leaving 10 bases between. CDR1 LNHDA and CDR2 SQIVND come from the germline V gene (reference sequence). The CDR3 is CASSTDFTNEQFF. The CDR3, as DNA: TGTGCCAGTAGTACGGACTTCACCAATGAGCAGTTCTTC.

The chain carries TRBV30 and TRBJ1-2; D is undetermined. V was cut by 2 bases and J by 7 bases, with 14 bases left in between. The germline CDR1 and CDR2 sequences are GTSNPN and SVGIG (reference sequence). This CDR3 is built from 13 residues. The CDR3 loop is CAWSFGLISGYTF. CDR3 sequence (DNA): TGTGCCTGGAGTTTTGGATTAATTAGTGGCTACACCTTC.

The chain links TRBV18 to TRBJ1-4; D remains ambiguous. Deletions cut 3 bases from V and 1 base from J, with 9 bases between. This CDR3 contains 15 residues. Germline loops: CDR1 KGHSH, CDR2 LQKENI. CDR3 coding DNA: TGTGCCAGCTCACCCCGACCCGAAACTAATGAAAAACTGTTTTTT. Translated, it gives CASSPRPETNEKLFF.

The chain uses TRBV19 and TRBJ2-5; the match to TRBD2 covers 14 bases. This CDR3 comprises 20 residues. Germline V gene lookup returns CDR1 LNHDA and CDR2 SQIVND (reference sequence). The V gene end was trimmed by 5 bases and the J gene end by 2 bases; junction bases not matched to a gene: 16. The chain's CDR3 is CASSPFTRTSGRIRQETQYF. In DNA, the CDR3 is TGTGCCAGTAGTCCTTTCACCAGGACTAGCGGGAGGATCCGACAAGAGACCCAGTACTTC.

This sequence joins TRBV29-1 and TRBJ1-2; 11 bases line up with TRBD1. The CDR3 sequence is 14 residues long. Per germline, CDR1 SQVTM and CDR2 ANQGSEA. V lost 6 bases and J lost 2; bases outside the gene matches: 5. The chain's CDR3 is CSVPGQGVNYGYTF. CDR3 coding DNA: TGCAGCGTGCCGGGACAGGGGGTGAACTATGGCTACACCTTC. The full variable domain, with the rest looked up from reference TRBV29-1 and TRBJ1-2, is SAVISQKPSRDICQRGTSLTIQCQVDSQVTMMFWYRQQPGQSLTLIATANQGSEATYESGFVIDKFPISRPNLTFSTLTVSNMSPEDSSIYLCSVPGQGVNYGYTFGSGTRLTVV.

This CDR3 is CASSQTGGDQPQHF. The CDR3 nucleotides read TGCGCCAGCAGCCAGACAGGGGGGGATCAGCCCCAGCATTTT. V is TRBV5-1 and J is TRBJ1-5; TRBD1 matches at 9 bases. Per the germline V gene, CDR1 is SGHRS and CDR2 is YFSETQ. The CDR3 spans 14 residues. Losses at the gene ends were 4 bases for V and 5 bases for J; bases not matched to a gene: 4.

The V gene is TRBV11-3, the J gene TRBJ1-1, with 9 bases aligning to TRBD1. The J segment lost 4 bases and the V segment lost 5 bases, leaving 8 bases of the junction unmatched. The germline gives CDR1 SGHNT, CDR2 YENEEA. This CDR3 contains 15 residues. The DNA for the CDR3 is TGTGCCAGCAGCCCTACAGGGGGCAAGGGCACTGAAGCTTTCTTT. Its protein is CASSPTGGKGTEAFF.

The sample holds a few counts of this clone. The gene calls are TRBV6-5 and TRBJ2-1, with 8 bases lining up with TRBD2. The CDR3 has 16 residues. CDR1 is MNHEY, CDR2 SVGAGI, per germline. The V gene end was trimmed by 4 bases and the J gene end by 3 bases; junction bases not matched to a gene: 8. The CDR3 sequence: CASSFRPGTSYNEQFF. The CDR3 DNA sequence: TGTGCCAGCAGTTTCCGCCCCGGGACTAGCTACAATGAGCAGTTCTTC.